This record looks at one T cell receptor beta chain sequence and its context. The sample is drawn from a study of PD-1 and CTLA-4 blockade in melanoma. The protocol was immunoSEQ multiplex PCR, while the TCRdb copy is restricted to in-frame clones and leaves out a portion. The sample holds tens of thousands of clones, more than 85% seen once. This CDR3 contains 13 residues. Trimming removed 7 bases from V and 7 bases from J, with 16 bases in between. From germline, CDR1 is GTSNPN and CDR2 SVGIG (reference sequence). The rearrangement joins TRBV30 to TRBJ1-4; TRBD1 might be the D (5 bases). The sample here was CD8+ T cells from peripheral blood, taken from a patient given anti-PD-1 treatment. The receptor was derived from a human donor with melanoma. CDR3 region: CAYKGRLGEKLFF. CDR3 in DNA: TGTGCCTATAAGGGACGGTTAGGTGAAAAACTGTTTTTT. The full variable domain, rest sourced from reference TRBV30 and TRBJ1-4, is SQTIHQWPATLVQPVGSPLSLECTVEGTSNPNLYWYRQAAGRGLQLLFYSVGIGQISSEVPQNLSASRPQDRQFILSSKKLLLSDSGFYLCAYKGRLGEKLFFGSGTQLSVL.